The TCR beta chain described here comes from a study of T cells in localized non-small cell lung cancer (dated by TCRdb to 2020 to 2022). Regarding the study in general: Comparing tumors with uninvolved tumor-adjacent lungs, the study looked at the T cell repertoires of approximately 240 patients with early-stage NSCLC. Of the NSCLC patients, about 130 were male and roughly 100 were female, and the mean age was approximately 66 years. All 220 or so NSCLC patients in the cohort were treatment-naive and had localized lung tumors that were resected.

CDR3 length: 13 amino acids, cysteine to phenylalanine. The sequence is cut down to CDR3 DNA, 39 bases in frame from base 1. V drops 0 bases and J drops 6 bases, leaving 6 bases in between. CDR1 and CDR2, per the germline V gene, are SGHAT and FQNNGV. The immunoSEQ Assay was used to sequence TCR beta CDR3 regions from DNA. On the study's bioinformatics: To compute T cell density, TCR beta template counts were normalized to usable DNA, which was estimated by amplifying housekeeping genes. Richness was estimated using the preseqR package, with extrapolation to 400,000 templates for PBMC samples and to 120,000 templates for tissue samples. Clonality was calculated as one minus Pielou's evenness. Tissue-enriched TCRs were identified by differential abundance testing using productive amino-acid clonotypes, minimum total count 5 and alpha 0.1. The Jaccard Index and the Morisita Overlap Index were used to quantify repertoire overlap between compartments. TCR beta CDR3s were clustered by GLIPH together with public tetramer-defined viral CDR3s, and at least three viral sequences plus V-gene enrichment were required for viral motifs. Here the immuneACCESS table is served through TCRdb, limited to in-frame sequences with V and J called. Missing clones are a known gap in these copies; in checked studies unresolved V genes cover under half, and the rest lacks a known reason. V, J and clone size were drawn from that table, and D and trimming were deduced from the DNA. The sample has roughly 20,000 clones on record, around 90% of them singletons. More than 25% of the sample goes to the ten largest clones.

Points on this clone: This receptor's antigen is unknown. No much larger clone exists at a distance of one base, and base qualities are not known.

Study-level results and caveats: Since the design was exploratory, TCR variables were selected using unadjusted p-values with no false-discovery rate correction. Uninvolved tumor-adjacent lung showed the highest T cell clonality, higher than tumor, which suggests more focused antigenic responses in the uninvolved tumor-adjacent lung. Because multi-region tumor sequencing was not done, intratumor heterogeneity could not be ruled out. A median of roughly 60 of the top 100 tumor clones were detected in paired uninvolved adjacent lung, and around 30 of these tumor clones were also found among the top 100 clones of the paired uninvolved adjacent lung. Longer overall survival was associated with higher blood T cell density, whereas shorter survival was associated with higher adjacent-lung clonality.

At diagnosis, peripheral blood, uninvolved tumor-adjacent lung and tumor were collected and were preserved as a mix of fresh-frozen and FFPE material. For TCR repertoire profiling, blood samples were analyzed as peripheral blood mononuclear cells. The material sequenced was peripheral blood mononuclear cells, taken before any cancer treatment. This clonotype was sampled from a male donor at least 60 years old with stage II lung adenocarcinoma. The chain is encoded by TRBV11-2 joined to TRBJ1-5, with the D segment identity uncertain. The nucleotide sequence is TGTGCCAGCAGCTTAGACCCGGGTCAGCCCCAGCATTTT. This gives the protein CASSLDPGQPQHF.